Described below is a single T cell receptor (beta chain) sequence and its context. As yet, its antigen is unknown. Investigators performed immunoSEQ version v3.0 at survey level. Clones were read by immunoSEQ multiplex PCR, and TCRdb kept only the in-frame ones, dropping some. The sample lists around 20,000 clones, around 78% occurring once. Per individual, the PBMC samples numbered at least one pre-ART and at least two post-ART. This sample was included in a study of long-term antiretroviral therapy in people with HIV. The study's findings and limits: Before ART, certain clones expanded, and these dominated the repertoire at all time points.

The CDR3 covers 15 residues. The germline V gene has CDR1 SSHAT and CDR2 FNYEAQ (reference sequence). V was trimmed by 5 bases and J by 1 base, leaving 11 bases between them. The receptor was isolated from a middle-aged woman with HIV. The specimen was unsorted PBMCs, collected at the start of antiretroviral therapy, before treatment. The chain recombines TRBV7-7 with TRBJ2-2; no clear D gene. This chain's CDR3 is CASSPTTVNTGELFF. CDR3 nucleotide sequence: TGTGCCAGCAGCCCTACGACTGTGAACACCGGGGAGCTGTTTTTT.